These 9 T cell receptor beta chains originate from one sample sequenced in a study of tumour-infiltrating T cells in Burkitt lymphoma. Assay used: immunoSEQ multiplex PCR; TCRdb lists only in-frame clones, some missing. The sample has about 280 clones, 13% seen once. Specimen: tumor tissue. The receptors were sampled from a human donor with Burkitt lymphoma.

This clone was counted only a few times. A much larger clone lies one base from this, so it may be a read error. This sample includes further DNA sequences coding for the same CDR3. The chain is built from TRBV4-1 and TRBJ1-2; D is ambiguous. Looked up from germline, CDR1 is MGHRA and CDR2 is YSYEKL. CDR3 size: 15 residues. DNA of the CDR3: TGCGCTAGCAGCCAAGATCCGAGGGTGATCTATGGCTACACCTTC. Its translation: CASSQDPRVIYGYTF.

This clone was observed a few times. The J gene is TRBJ2-5, the V gene TRBV6-5; 8 bases agree with TRBD2. The CDR3 spans 14 residues. V shed 5 bases and J 5 bases; nucleotides not matched to a gene: 7. CDR1 is MNHEY, CDR2 SVGAGI, per germline. CDR3 residues: CASSPRGGVETQYF. CDR3 DNA: TGTGCCAGCAGTCCCCGGGGGGGGGTTGAGACCCAGTACTTC.

This clone turned up a few times. This chain connects TRBV19 to TRBJ2-1; 12 bases are shared with TRBD2. The germline CDR1 and CDR2 sequences are LNHDA and SQIVND (reference sequence). The V and J ends lost 1 base and 14 bases, in that order; junction bases with no gene match: 6. The CDR3 consists of 14 residues. The CDR3 loop is CASSIVWTSGEKFF. CDR3 DNA sequence: TGTGCCAGTAGTATAGTGTGGACTAGCGGGGAAAAGTTCTTC.

About this clone: Mismatch with germline at one junction end may stem from a read error. The same CDR3 arises from other DNA sequences in this sample as well. This CDR3 reads CASTWGGYGYTF. In nucleotides, the CDR3 is TGTGCCAGCACCTGGGGAGGCTATGGCTACACCTTT. The chain is built from TRBV28 and TRBJ1-2; D gene uncertain. Germline loops: CDR1 MDHEN, CDR2 SYDVKM. This CDR3 has 12 residues.

V gene TRBV6-5 combines with J gene TRBJ2-5; no reliable D call. The germline V and J ends were trimmed by 6 bases and 4 bases, with 18 bases remaining between them. CDR1 is MNHEY and CDR2 is SVGAGI in the germline V gene. The CDR3 covers 15 residues. In DNA, the CDR3 is TGTGCCAGCAGCCCCGGACGGTCTCCGGTAGAGACCCAGTACTTC. This translates into CASSPGRSPVETQYF.

This clone turned up a few times. CDR3 protein: CAWVRVGSSYNEQFF. The CDR3 DNA is TGTGCCTGGGTCCGCGTGGGGAGCTCCTACAATGAGCAGTTCTTC. The chain carries TRBV30 and TRBJ2-1; weak D call: TRBD2 (5 bases). V was shortened by 5 bases and J by 0 bases, with 14 bases between the two germline ends. CDR3 size: 15 residues. The germline V gene encodes CDR1 GTSNPN and CDR2 SVGIG (reference sequence).

The J gene is TRBJ2-1, the V gene TRBV4-1, with D possibly matching TRBD2 (6 bases). CDR1 MGHRA and CDR2 YSYEKL come from the germline V gene. The ends were cut back, 2 bases at V and 9 bases at J, with 17 bases in the middle. The CDR3 is 15 residues long. The CDR3 DNA reads TGCGCCAGCAGCCAATCGGGGGAAGTTAGCGGTGAGCAGTTCTTC. As protein: CASSQSGEVSGEQFF.

The chain carries TRBV4-1 and TRBJ2-3, with 7 positions matching TRBD2. This CDR3 has 16 residues. The J segment lost 4 bases and the V segment lost 1 base, leaving 8 bases of the junction unmatched. Germline V gene data show CDR1 as MGHRA and CDR2 as YSYEKL. CDR3: CASSQGASGGADTQYF. As DNA, the CDR3 is TGCGCCAGCAGCCAAGGGGCTAGCGGAGGCGCAGATACGCAGTATTTT.

There are a few counts of this clone. The rearrangement joins TRBV18 to TRBJ2-5, with D maybe TRBD2 (5 bases). Looked up from germline, CDR1 is KGHSH and CDR2 is LQKENI. The CDR3 loop spans 16 amino acids. V dropped 4 bases and J dropped 2 bases, with 17 bases sitting between them. CDR3 nucleotides: TGTGCCAGCTCACTTTCGAGGGCCGTAATACAAGAGACCCAGTACTTC. It codes for CASSLSRAVIQETQYF.